The 18 T cell receptor beta chains listed next were all sequenced from one sample in a study of a mutant IDH1 vaccine in newly diagnosed glioma. Specified time point: baseline, week 1 (first vaccination visit). The treatment was: pre-vaccination baseline after standard-of-care therapy. Some clones are missing from TCRdb's copy, which holds only in-frame ones; the method was immunoSEQ multiplex PCR. The top ten hold 9% to 10% of the sample, which has 30,000 to 35,000 clones, over 60% seen once. Sequences were derived from peripheral blood mononuclear cells (PBMCs), sampled from a glioma patient treated with radiotherapy, temozolomide or both. The receptor set was obtained from a man between 45 and 60 years old with glioma. Some clones in this sample may be carry-over from other donors' samples.

The V call is TRBV11-2, the J call TRBJ1-4; 7 nucleotides align to TRBD1. The germline V gene has CDR1 SGHAT and CDR2 FQNNGV. This CDR3 region has 15 residues. V gave up 5 bases and J gave up 4 bases; unmatched junction bases: 7. The CDR3 sequence is CASSMTGTVNEKLFF. The CDR3 nucleotides are TGTGCCAGCAGCATGACAGGGACGGTTAATGAAAAACTGTTTTTT.

The chain combines TRBV6-5 with TRBJ1-2; D not certain. Per germline, CDR1 MNHEY and CDR2 SVGAGI. The CDR3 covers 14 residues. Trimming pared 7 bases from V and 4 bases from J, leaving 16 bases between. This CDR3 is CASTTLGRFYGYTF. CDR3 nucleotides: TGTGCCAGCACCACTCTAGGGAGGTTCTATGGCTACACCTTC.

The chain recombines TRBV7-8 with TRBJ2-3; 9 bases map to TRBD1. This CDR3 is built from 15 residues. V gave up 5 bases and J gave up 1 base; unmatched junction bases: 4. Germline lookup yields CDR1 SGHVS and CDR2 FQNEAQ. This CDR3 is CASSLTGGGTDTQYF. The CDR3 region has the DNA TGTGCCAGCAGCCTAACAGGGGGCGGCACAGATACGCAGTATTTT.

This chain joins TRBV18 and TRBJ1-1, with D hard to call. The germline gives CDR1 KGHSH, CDR2 LQKENI. With 0 bases removed from V and 11 bases from J, the gap between germline ends came to 16 bases. The CDR3 has 14 amino acids. The CDR3 loop is CASSPPSRSVGAFF. The CDR3 coding sequence is TGTGCCAGCTCACCACCTTCCAGGTCCGTCGGGGCTTTCTTT. The full variable domain, completed using reference TRBV18 and TRBJ1-1, is NAGVMQNPRHLVRRRGQEARLRCSPMKGHSHVYWYRQLPEEGLKFMVYLQKENIIDESGMPKERFSAEFPKEGPSILRIQQVVRGDSAAYFCASSPPSRSVGAFFGQGTRLTVV.

This clone was counted a single time. The chain has TRBV7-2 and TRBJ2-5; D tentatively fits TRBD1 or TRBD2 (6 bases each). V dropped 1 base and J dropped 7 bases, with 10 bases sitting between them. The CDR3 is 13 residues long. Germline-derived CDR1 and CDR2 are SGHTA and FQGNSA. CDR3 bases: TGTGCCAGCAGCTTAGAACAGGGAGGGACCCAGTACTTC. This translates into CASSLEQGGTQYF.

The chain carries TRBV7-2 and TRBJ2-7, with 9 bases aligning to TRBD2. Germline values: CDR1 SGHTA, CDR2 FQGNSA. After removal of 5 bases from V and 3 bases from J, the junction contained 5 bases not matched to a gene. The CDR3 extends over 14 amino acids. CDR3 in amino acids: CASSLSGGDYEQYF. CDR3 DNA sequence: TGTGCCAGCAGCCTTAGCGGGGGTGACTACGAGCAGTACTTC.

The V and J genes are TRBV4-3 and TRBJ2-7; TRBD2 agrees at 10 bases. The junction had 1 base not matched to a gene; V was cut back by 2 bases and J by 0 bases. The CDR3 runs 15 residues. Germline CDR1 reads LGHNA; CDR2 reads YSLEER. The CDR3 DNA follows: TGCGCCAGCAGCCAATCTAGCGGGAGCTCCTACGAGCAGTACTTC. Translating gives CASSQSSGSSYEQYF.

This chain joins TRBV29-1 and TRBJ2-1; the D is unclear. CDR3 length: 14 amino acids. V dropped 0 bases and J dropped 3 bases, with 9 bases sitting between them. The germline gives CDR1 SQVTM, CDR2 ANQGSEA. CDR3 DNA sequence: TGCAGCGTTGAAGAGAACTCTTTCTACAATGAGCAGTTCTTC. Its protein product is CSVEENSFYNEQFF.

The V call is TRBV7-9, the J call TRBJ1-1; the D gene is possibly TRBD1 (5 bases). The germline V gene has CDR1 SEHNR and CDR2 FQNEAQ (reference sequence). Trimming shortened V by 5 bases and J by 7 bases, and 11 bases separated the two germline ends. The CDR3 spans 12 residues. CDR3 nucleotide sequence: TGTGCCAGCAGCGAAGACAGTGATGAAGCTTTCTTT. Translated, it gives CASSEDSDEAFF.

This chain connects TRBV29-1 to TRBJ1-2; perhaps TRBD1 as D (5 bases). The germline V gene has CDR1 SQVTM and CDR2 ANQGSEA. CDR3 size: 13 residues. Between the trimmed V and J ends, which lost 3 bases and 2 bases, there was a span of 10 bases. This chain's CDR3 is CSVDDRLNYGYTF. CDR3 nucleotide sequence: TGCAGCGTTGACGACAGACTCAACTATGGCTACACCTTC. Full variable domain (missing parts from reference TRBV29-1 and TRBJ1-2): SAVISQKPSRDICQRGTSLTIQCQVDSQVTMMFWYRQQPGQSLTLIATANQGSEATYESGFVIDKFPISRPNLTFSTLTVSNMSPEDSSIYLCSVDDRLNYGYTFGSGTRLTVV.

The V gene is TRBV21-1, the J gene TRBJ2-4; the table assigns TRBD1, which was not confirmed against the DNA. TRBV21-1 is assigned pseudogene status. CDR3 length: 17 residues. CDR3 coding DNA: TGTGCCAGCAGCAAAAAAGACAGTCGAATAGTGGGAAACATTCAGTACTTC. Its protein is CASSKKDSRIVGNIQYF.

The V gene is TRBV18, the J gene TRBJ2-1, with D uncertain. Trimming took 6 bases from V and 4 from J, leaving 13 bases between them. Per germline, CDR1 KGHSH and CDR2 LQKENI. This CDR3 has 14 residues. The CDR3 nucleotides read TGTGCCAGCTCCCCCCCCGACACGTACAATGAGCAGTTCTTC. Its translation: CASSPPDTYNEQFF.

The chain employs TRBV14 and TRBJ2-1; D is tentatively TRBD1 or TRBD2 (5 bases each). V was pared by 10 bases and J by 4 bases, with 11 bases between. The CDR3 runs 12 residues. The germline V gene encodes CDR1 SGHDN and CDR2 FVKESK. CDR3 sequence: CATGTVYNEQFF. For the CDR3, the DNA is TGTGCCACCGGGACGGTGTACAATGAGCAGTTCTTC.

This sequence joins TRBV7-9 and TRBJ2-7; 11 bases match TRBD2. CDR1 and CDR2 (germline): SEHNR, FQNEAQ (reference sequence). V lost 4 bases and J lost 5; bases outside the gene matches: 7. The CDR3 runs to 15 residues. In DNA form, the CDR3 reads TGTGCCAGCAGCTCTATTAGCGGGAGGGGGCACGAGCAGTACTTC. This translates into CASSSISGRGHEQYF.

The rearrangement joins TRBV13 to TRBJ2-2, with TRBD1 as a possible D gene (6 bases). The CDR3 consists of 15 residues. CDR1 and CDR2 (germline): PRHDT, FYEKMQ (reference sequence). V lost 5 bases to trimming and J lost 6 bases, with 16 bases between them. CDR3 DNA sequence: TGTGCCAGCAGCCCCATAGGACAGTATTCCGGGGAGCTGTTTTTT. It is translated as CASSPIGQYSGELFF. The variable domain in full, completed from reference TRBV13 and TRBJ2-2, reads AAGVIQSPRHLIKEKRETATLKCYPIPRHDTVYWYQQGPGQDPQFLISFYEKMQSDKGSIPDRFSAQQFSDYHSELNMSSLELGDSALYFCASSPIGQYSGELFFGEGSRLTVL.

This chain links TRBV7-2 with TRBJ2-7, with TRBD1 as a possible D gene (5 bases). There are 14 residues in the CDR3. The ends were cut back, 3 bases at V and 2 bases at J, with 11 bases in the middle. Germline V CDR1 and CDR2: SGHTA, FQGNSA. This chain's CDR3 is CASSFFPTAYEQYF. CDR3 in DNA: TGTGCCAGCAGCTTCTTCCCGACAGCCTACGAGCAGTACTTC. The variable domain in full, completed from reference TRBV7-2 and TRBJ2-7, reads GAGVSQSPSNKVTEKGKDVELRCDPISGHTALYWYRQSLGQGLEFLIYFQGNSAPDKSGLPSDRFSAERTGGSVSTLTIQRTQQEDSAVYLCASSFFPTAYEQYFGPGTRLTVT.

This clone appeared once. The CDR3 bases are TGTGCCAGCAGCGCCCGGACAGGGGGCGGGAATTCACCCCTCCACTTT. Translating gives CASSARTGGGNSPLHF. The gene calls are TRBV5-4 and TRBJ1-6; 11 bases match TRBD1. The CDR3 contains 16 residues. CDR1 SGHNT and CDR2 YYREEE come from the germline V gene (reference sequence). V shed 4 bases, J shed 7 bases, and the junction held 7 bases outside the gene matches. Combining the CDR3 with reference TRBV5-4 and TRBJ1-6 gives the whole variable domain ETGVTQSPTHLIKTRGQQVTLRCSSQSGHNTVSWYQQALGQGPQFIFQYYREEENGRGNFPPRFSGLQFPNYSSELNVNALELDDSALYLCASSARTGGGNSPLHFGNGTRLTVT.

This clone has a handful of counts. The V gene is TRBV13, the J gene TRBJ1-2; D call uncertain. The germline gives CDR1 PRHDT, CDR2 FYEKMQ (reference sequence). This CDR3 spans 13 amino acids. Trimming pared 0 bases from V and 2 bases from J, leaving 4 bases between. The chain's CDR3 is CASSLGQNYGYTF. CDR3 sequence (DNA): TGTGCCAGCAGCTTAGGACAGAACTATGGCTACACCTTC. The full variable domain, its missing parts supplied by reference TRBV13 and TRBJ1-2, is AAGVIQSPRHLIKEKRETATLKCYPIPRHDTVYWYQQGPGQDPQFLISFYEKMQSDKGSIPDRFSAQQFSDYHSELNMSSLELGDSALYFCASSLGQNYGYTFGSGTRLTVV.